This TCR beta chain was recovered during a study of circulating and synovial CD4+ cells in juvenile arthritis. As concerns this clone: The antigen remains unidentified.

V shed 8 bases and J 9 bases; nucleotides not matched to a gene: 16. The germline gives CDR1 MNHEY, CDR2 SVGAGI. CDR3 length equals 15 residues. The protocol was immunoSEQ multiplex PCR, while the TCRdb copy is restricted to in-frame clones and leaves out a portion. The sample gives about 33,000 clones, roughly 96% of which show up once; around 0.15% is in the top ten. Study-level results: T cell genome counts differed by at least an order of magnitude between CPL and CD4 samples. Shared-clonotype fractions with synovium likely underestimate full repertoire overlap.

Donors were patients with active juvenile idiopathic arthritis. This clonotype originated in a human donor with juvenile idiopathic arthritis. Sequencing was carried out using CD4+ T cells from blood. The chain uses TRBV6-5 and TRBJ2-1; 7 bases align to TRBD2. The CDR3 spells CASGGLAEMGGEQFF. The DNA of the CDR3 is TGTGCCAGCGGCGGGCTAGCGGAGATGGGCGGTGAGCAGTTCTTC.